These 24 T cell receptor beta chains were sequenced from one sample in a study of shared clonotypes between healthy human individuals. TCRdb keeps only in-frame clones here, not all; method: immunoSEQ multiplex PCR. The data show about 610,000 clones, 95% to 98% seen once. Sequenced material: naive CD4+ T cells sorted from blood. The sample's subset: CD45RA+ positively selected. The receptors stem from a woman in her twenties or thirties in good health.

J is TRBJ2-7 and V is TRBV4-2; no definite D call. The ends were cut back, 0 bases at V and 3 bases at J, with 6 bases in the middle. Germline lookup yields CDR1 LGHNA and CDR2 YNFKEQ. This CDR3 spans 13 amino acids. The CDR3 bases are TGTGCCAGCAGCCAAGATGGTAGCTACGAGCAGTACTTC. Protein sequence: CASSQDGSYEQYF.

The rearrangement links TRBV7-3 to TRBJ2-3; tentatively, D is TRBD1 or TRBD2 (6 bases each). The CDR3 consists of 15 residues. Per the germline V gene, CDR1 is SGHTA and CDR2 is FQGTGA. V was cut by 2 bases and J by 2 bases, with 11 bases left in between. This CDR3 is CASSLGGPFTDTQYF. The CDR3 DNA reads TGTGCCAGCAGCTTAGGGGGGCCATTCACAGATACGCAGTATTTT.

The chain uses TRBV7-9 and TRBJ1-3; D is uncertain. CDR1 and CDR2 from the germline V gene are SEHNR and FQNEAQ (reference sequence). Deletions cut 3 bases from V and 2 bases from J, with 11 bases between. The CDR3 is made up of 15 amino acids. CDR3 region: CASSFRGVAGNTIYF. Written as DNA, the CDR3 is TGTGCCAGCAGCTTTCGGGGTGTCGCTGGAAACACCATATATTTT. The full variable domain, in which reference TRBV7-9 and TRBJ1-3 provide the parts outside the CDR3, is DTGVSQNPRHKITKRGQNVTFRCDPISEHNRLYWYRQTLGQGPEFLTYFQNEAQLEKSRLLSDRFSAERPKGSFSTLEIQRTEQGDSAMYLCASSFRGVAGNTIYFGEGSWLTVV.

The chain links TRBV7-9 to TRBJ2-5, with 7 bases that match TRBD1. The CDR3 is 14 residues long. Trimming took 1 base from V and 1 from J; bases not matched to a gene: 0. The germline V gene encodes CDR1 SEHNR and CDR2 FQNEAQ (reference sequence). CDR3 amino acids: CASSLGDSQETQYF. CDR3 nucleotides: TGTGCCAGCAGCTTAGGGGACAGCCAAGAGACCCAGTACTTC.

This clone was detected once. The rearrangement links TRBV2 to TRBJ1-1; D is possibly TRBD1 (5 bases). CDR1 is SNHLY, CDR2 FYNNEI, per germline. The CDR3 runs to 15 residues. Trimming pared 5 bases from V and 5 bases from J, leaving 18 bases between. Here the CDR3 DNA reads TGTGCCAGCAGTAGCCAGGGCCAGCAGGGAACTGAAGCTTTCTTT. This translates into CASSSQGQQGTEAFF.

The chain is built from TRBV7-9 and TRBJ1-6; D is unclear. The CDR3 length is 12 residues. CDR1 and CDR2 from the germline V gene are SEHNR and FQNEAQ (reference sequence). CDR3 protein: CTAQADNSPLHF. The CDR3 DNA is TGTACTGCGCAGGCGGATAATTCACCCCTCCACTTT.

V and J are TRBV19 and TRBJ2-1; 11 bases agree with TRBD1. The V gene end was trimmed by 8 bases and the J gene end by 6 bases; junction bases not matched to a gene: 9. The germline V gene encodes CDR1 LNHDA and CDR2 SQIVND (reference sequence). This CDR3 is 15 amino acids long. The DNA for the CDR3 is TGTGCCAGTCGTCTCACCGGGACAGGGGGCAATGAGCAGTTCTTC. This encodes CASRLTGTGGNEQFF.

CDR3: CASSEASGEETQYF. Written as DNA, the CDR3 is TGCGCCAGCAGTGAGGCTAGCGGGGAAGAGACCCAGTACTTC. V gene TRBV10-1 combines with J gene TRBJ2-5, with TRBD2 identical over 9 bases. The length of the CDR3 is 14 residues. Germline CDR1 WNHNN, CDR2 SYGVQD (reference sequence). The V gene end was trimmed by 2 bases and the J gene end by 3 bases; junction bases not matched to a gene: 1.

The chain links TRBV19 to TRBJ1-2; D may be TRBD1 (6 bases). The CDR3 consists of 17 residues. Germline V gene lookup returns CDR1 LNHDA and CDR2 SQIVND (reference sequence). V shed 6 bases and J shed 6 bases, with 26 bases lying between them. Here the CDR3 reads CASSLRTAQTPIDGYTF. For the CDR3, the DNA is TGTGCCAGTAGCCTGAGGACAGCCCAGACCCCGATAGATGGCTACACCTTC.

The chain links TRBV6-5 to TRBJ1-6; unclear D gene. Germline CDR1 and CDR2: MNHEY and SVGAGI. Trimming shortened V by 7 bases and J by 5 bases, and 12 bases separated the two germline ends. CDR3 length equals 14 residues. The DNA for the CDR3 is TGTGCCAGCAAGATACGGAGGGATAATTCACCCCTCCACTTT. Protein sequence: CASKIRRDNSPLHF.

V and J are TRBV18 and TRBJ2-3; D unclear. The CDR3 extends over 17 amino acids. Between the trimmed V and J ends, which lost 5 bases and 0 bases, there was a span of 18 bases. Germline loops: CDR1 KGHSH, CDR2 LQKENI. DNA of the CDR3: TGTGCCAGCTCATATTTCGGACCGGAGACTAGCACAGATACGCAGTATTTT. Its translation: CASSYFGPETSTDTQYF.

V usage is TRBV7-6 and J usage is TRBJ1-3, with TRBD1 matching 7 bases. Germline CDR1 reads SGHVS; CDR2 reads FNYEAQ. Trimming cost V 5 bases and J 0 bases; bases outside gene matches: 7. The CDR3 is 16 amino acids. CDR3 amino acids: CASSPGTATSGNTIYF. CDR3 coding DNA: TGTGCCAGCAGCCCTGGGACAGCGACCTCTGGAAACACCATATATTTT. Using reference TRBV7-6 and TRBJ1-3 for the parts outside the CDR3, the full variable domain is GAGVSQSPRYKVTKRGQDVALRCDPISGHVSLYWYRQALGQGPEFLTYFNYEAQQDKSGLPNDRFSAERPEGSISTLTIQRTEQRDSAMYRCASSPGTATSGNTIYFGEGSWLTVV.

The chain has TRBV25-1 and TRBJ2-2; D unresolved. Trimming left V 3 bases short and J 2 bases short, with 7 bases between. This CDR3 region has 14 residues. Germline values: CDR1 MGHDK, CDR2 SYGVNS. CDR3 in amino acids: CASSEMENTGELFF. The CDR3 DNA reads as TGTGCCAGCAGTGAGATGGAAAACACCGGGGAGCTGTTTTTT.

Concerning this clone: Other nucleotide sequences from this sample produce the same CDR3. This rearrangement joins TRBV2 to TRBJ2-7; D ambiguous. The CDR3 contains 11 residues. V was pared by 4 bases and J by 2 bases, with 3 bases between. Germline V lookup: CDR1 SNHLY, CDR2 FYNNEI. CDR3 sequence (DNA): TGTGCCAGCAGTGTGGCCTACGAGCAGTACTTC. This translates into CASSVAYEQYF.

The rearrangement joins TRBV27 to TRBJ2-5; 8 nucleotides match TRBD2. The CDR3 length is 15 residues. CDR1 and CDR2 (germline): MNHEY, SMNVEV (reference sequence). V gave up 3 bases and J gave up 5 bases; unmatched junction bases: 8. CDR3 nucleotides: TGTGCCAGCAGTTTTGATCGGGAGGGCCTCGAGACCCAGTACTTC. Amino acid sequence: CASSFDREGLETQYF.

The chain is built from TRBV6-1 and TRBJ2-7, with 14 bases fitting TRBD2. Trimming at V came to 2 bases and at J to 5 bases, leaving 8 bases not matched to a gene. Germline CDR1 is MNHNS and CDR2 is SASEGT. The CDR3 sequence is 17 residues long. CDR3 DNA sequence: TGTGCCAGCAGTGAATATGTGACTAGCGGGAGGGCTCACGAGCAGTACTTC. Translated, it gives CASSEYVTSGRAHEQYF.

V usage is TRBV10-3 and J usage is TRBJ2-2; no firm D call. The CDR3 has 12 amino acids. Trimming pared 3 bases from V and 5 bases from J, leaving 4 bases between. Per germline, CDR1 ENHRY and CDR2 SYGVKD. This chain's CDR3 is CAISDKTGELFF. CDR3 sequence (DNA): TGTGCCATCAGTGATAAAACCGGGGAGCTGTTTTTT.

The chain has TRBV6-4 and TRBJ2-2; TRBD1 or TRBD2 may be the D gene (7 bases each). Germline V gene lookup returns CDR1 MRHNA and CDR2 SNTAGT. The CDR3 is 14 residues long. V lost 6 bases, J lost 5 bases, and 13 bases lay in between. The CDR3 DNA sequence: TGTGCCAGCAGAGCGGGACAGTTAACCGGGGAGCTGTTTTTT. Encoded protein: CASRAGQLTGELFF.

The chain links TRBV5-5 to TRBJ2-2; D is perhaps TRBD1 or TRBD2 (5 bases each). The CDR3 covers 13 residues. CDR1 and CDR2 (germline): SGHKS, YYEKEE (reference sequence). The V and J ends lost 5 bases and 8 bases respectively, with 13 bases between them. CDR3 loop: CASSSWGSGELFF. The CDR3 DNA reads TGTGCCAGCAGTTCGTGGGGGTCTGGGGAGCTGTTTTTT. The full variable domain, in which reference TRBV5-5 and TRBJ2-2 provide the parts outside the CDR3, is DAGVTQSPTHLIKTRGQQVTLRCSPISGHKSVSWYQQVLGQGPQFIFQYYEKEERGRGNFPDRFSARQFPNYSSELNVNALLLGDSALYLCASSSWGSGELFFGEGSRLTVL.

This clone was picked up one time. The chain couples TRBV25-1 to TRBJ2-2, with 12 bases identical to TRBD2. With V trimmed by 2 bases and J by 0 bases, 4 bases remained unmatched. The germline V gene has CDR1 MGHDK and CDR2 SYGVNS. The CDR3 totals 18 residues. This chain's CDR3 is CASSETRLAGANTGELFF. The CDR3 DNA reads TGTGCCAGCAGTGAAACGAGACTAGCGGGAGCGAACACCGGGGAGCTGTTTTTT.

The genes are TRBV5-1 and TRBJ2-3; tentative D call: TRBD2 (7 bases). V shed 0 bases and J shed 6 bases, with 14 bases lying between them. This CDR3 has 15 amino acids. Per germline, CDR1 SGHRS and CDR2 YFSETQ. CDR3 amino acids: CASSLAVRGGDTQYF. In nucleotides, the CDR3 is TGCGCCAGCAGCTTGGCGGTCAGGGGAGGGGATACGCAGTATTTT.

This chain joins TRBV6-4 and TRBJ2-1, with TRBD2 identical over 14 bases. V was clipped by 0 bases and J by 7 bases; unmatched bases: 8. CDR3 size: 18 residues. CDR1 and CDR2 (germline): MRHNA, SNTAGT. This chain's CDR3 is CASSDSGGLAGDFNEQFF. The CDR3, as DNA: TGTGCCAGCAGTGACTCGGGGGGACTAGCGGGAGATTTTAATGAGCAGTTCTTC.

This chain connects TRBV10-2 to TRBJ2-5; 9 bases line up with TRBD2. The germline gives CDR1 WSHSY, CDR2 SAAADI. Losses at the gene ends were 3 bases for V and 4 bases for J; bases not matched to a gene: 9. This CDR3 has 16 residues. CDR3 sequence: CASSDHGSGSSETQYF. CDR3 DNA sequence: TGCGCCAGCAGTGACCACGGTAGCGGGAGTTCAGAGACCCAGTACTTC.

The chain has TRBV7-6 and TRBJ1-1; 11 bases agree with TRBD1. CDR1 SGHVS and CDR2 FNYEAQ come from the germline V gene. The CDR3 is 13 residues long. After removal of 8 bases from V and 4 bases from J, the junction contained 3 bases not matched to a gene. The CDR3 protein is CASWGQGGTEAFF. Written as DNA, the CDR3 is TGTGCCAGCTGGGGACAGGGGGGCACTGAAGCTTTCTTT.